This is a list of T cell receptor beta chains from one sample in a study of blood T cell repertoires in COVID-19. TCRdb's copy holds only in-frame clones and misses some; the assay was immunoSEQ multiplex PCR. Of roughly 170,000 clones listed, 60% to 80% are singletons. The sample consisted of PBMCs or T cells enriched from blood (not recorded which). The source of these receptors is a woman aged 45-60 years who had recovered from COVID-19. The CDR3 runs from the conserved cysteine through the conserved F or W. The order of the fields is J gene, V gene, CDR3 length, D gene, clone size, CDR3 DNA, CDR3 protein. The D gene is left open where the match is weak. Some rows have no size entry. The others give once, few or many, or a class for an expanded clone.

TRBJ2-7,TRBV28,15,NA,NA,TGTGCCAGCAGTTTCGGGGAGCTAAAATCCTACGAGCAGTACTTC,CASSFGELKSYEQYF
TRBJ2-7,TRBV28,16,NA,NA,TGTGCCAGCAGTTTGCCCAGCGGGACAGGCACCTACGAGCAGTACTTC,CASSLPSGTGTYEQYF
TRBJ2-5,TRBV18,14,TRBD2,NA,TGTGCCAGCTCACCACCGCCTAGCGGGGAGACCCAGTACTTC,CASSPPPSGETQYF
TRBJ2-3,TRBV10-3,17,TRBD1,NA,TGTGCCATCAGTGAACCAGACAGGGTGAGAAGCACAGATACGCAGTATTTT,CAISEPDRVRSTDTQYF
TRBJ2-5,TRBV28,13,NA,NA,TGTGCCAGCAGTTTAATCGGCCAAGAGACCCAGTACTTC,CASSLIGQETQYF
TRBJ2-1,TRBV29-1,11,TRBD2,NA,TGCAGCGGAAGTCGCGGGAGTGAGGCGTTCTTC,CSGSRGSEAFF
TRBJ1-5,TRBV7-8,15,NA,NA,TGTGCCAGCAGTATAGGAACCACTAACAATCAGCCCCAGCATTTT,CASSIGTTNNQPQHF
TRBJ2-7,TRBV28,12,TRBD2,NA,TGTGCCAGCACCGGACTAGCTTACGAGCAGTACTTC,CASTGLAYEQYF
TRBJ2-3,TRBV7-2,15,NA,few,TGTGCCAGCAGCTTAGATCGGGGAAGAACAGATACGCAGTATTTT,CASSLDRGRTDTQYF
TRBJ2-5,TRBV3-1/TRBV3-2,15,TRBD2,NA,TGTGCCAGCAGCCAAGCTGTGCTAGCGGAAGAGACCCAGTACTTC,CASSQAVLAEETQYF
TRBJ1-2,TRBV7-2,16,TRBD1,NA,TGTGCCAGCAGCTTAAAAGATTGGCAGGGGGCGATTGGCTACACCTTC,CASSLKDWQGAIGYTF
TRBJ2-3,TRBV19,11,NA,NA,TGTGCCAGTAGTTCTTCGGATACGCAGTATTTT,CASSSSDTQYF
TRBJ1-6,TRBV30,17,TRBD1,NA,TGTGCCTGGAGCTTACGGGGGACAGGGAGAAATAATTCACCCCTCCACTTT,CAWSLRGTGRNNSPLHF
TRBJ2-2,TRBV5-1,18,TRBD1,NA,TGCGCCAGCAGCCGTAGGAGGCGGACAGGGGAACACACCGGGGAGCTGTTTTTT,CASSRRRRTGEHTGELFF
TRBJ1-2,TRBV19,14,NA,NA,TGTGCCACCCGTGAGAGGGGGGGCAACTATGGCTACACCTTC,CATRERGGNYGYTF
TRBJ2-1,TRBV28,14,NA,NA,TGTGCCCGTCCCTCACGACGGACTTACAATGAGCAGTTCTTC,CARPSRRTYNEQFF
TRBJ2-1,TRBV11-1,16,NA,once,TGTGCCAGCAGCCCACTTCGACTAGGCGGTTTCAATGAGCAGTTCTTC,CASSPLRLGGFNEQFF
TRBJ1-5,TRBV29-1,12,NA,NA,TGCAGCGTTGGTGGTCCGGGTCAGCCCCAGCATTTT,CSVGGPGQPQHF
TRBJ2-7,TRBV6-8,13,NA,NA,TGTGCCAGCAGACTTGATTTGTCGTACGAGCAGTACTTC,CASRLDLSYEQYF
TRBJ1-1,TRBV30,12,NA,NA,TGTGCCTGGCTGTTTGCAGGGCCTGAAGCTTTCTTT,CAWLFAGPEAFF
TRBJ2-7,TRBV6-2/TRBV6-3,14,NA,many,TGTGCCAGCAGTTACAGAGCGGAGGGGAGCGAGCAGTACTTC,CASSYRAEGSEQYF
TRBJ2-7,TRBV7-8,18,TRBD1,few,TGTGCCAGCAGCTTAGCCCTAGGTCATCAGGGGGCTGCCTACGAGCAGTACTTC,CASSLALGHQGAAYEQYF
TRBJ2-1,TRBV7-9,13,NA,NA,TGTGCCAGCAGCTTAGGACAGTACAATGAGCAGTTCTTC,CASSLGQYNEQFF
TRBJ2-6,TRBV10-2,16,NA,few,TGCGCCAGCAGTCGATCTGGGGGCACTGGGGCCAACGTCCTGACTTTC,CASSRSGGTGANVLTF
TRBJ1-1,TRBV7-2,13,NA,NA,TGTGCCAGCAGTTCTGGGAGGGGGACTGAAGCTTTCTTT,CASSSGRGTEAFF
TRBJ2-1,TRBV18,13,NA,NA,TGTGCCAGCTCACCCTCCCGGGATAATGAGCAGTTCTTC,CASSPSRDNEQFF
TRBJ1-4,TRBV29-1,14,TRBD1,few,TGCAGCGTTGAAGGTGGACAGGGGGCCGGCGACGTCTTTTTT,CSVEGGQGAGDVFF
TRBJ2-1,TRBV4-1,19,TRBD2,once,TGCGCCAGCAGCCAGGGACTAGCGGGATTTGTGGGCTCCTACAATGAGCAGTTCTTC,CASSQGLAGFVGSYNEQFF
TRBJ2-1,TRBV3-1/TRBV3-2,17,TRBD2,NA,TGTGCCAGCAGCCAAGTAGATAGCGGGAGGGCCGGGAATGAGCAGTTCTTC,CASSQVDSGRAGNEQFF
TRBJ1-2,TRBV6-5,13,NA,few,TGTGCCAGCAGGCAGGGTACTAACTATGGCTACACCTTC,CASRQGTNYGYTF
TRBJ1-6,TRBV30,14,TRBD1,NA,TGTGCCTGGCTAACAGGGGGACGTAGGTCACCCCTCCACTTT,CAWLTGGRRSPLHF
TRBJ2-3,TRBV24-1,13,NA,NA,TGTGCCACCAGTGATCCAGGGGCAGATACGCAGTATTTT,CATSDPGADTQYF
TRBJ2-1,TRBV7-3,13,NA,NA,TGTGCCAGCAGCTTCACCAGGGACAATGAGCAGTTCTTC,CASSFTRDNEQFF
TRBJ2-1,TRBV7-8,15,TRBD2,few,TGTGCCAGCAGCTCTAGCGGGAGAGGGGACAATGAGCAGTTCTTC,CASSSSGRGDNEQFF
TRBJ1-2,TRBV6-5,16,TRBD1,NA,TGTGCCAGCAGTTACCTGACAGGGGGTAATAACTATGGCTACACCTTC,CASSYLTGGNNYGYTF
TRBJ2-3,TRBV5-5,12,NA,NA,TGTGCCAGCAGCTTGGCCGTGGATACGCAGTATTTT,CASSLAVDTQYF
TRBJ2-2,TRBV9,15,NA,NA,TGTGCCAGCAGCGTAGCTTTCAGAAACACCGGGGAGCTGTTTTTT,CASSVAFRNTGELFF
TRBJ1-2,TRBV19,19,NA,NA,TGTGCCAGTACCACACCCCTTGGGACAACCGTCGAGGATTGGGTATTCTACACCTTC,CASTTPLGTTVEDWVFYTF
TRBJ1-3,TRBV28,12,NA,NA,TGTGCCAGCAGTCGCTCTGGAAACACCATATATTTT,CASSRSGNTIYF
TRBJ2-5,TRBV28,17,TRBD1,NA,TGTGCCAGCAGTTTATACCCGGGGCGGACAGGGAAAGAGACCCAGTACTTC,CASSLYPGRTGKETQYF
TRBJ2-5,TRBV3-1/TRBV3-2,12,NA,NA,TGTGCCAGCAGCTCAACCCGGGAGACCCAGTACTTC,CASSSTRETQYF
TRBJ2-7,TRBV6-5,16,NA,NA,TGTGCCAGCAGTTACTCTATCTCCGGTCTCTCGCCGAAGCAGTACTTC,CASSYSISGLSPKQYF
TRBJ2-3,TRBV9,15,TRBD2,NA,TGTGCCAGCAGCGCAGCGGGGGTTAGCACAGATACGCAGTATTTT,CASSAAGVSTDTQYF
TRBJ2-7,TRBV12-5,12,NA,NA,TGTGCTAGTGCCCAGTCCTCCTACGAGCAGTACTTC,CASAQSSYEQYF
TRBJ1-1,TRBV27,11,NA,NA,TGTGCCAGCGCAGGGAACACTGAAGCTTTCTTT,CASAGNTEAFF
TRBJ2-5,TRBV7-8,15,TRBD2,NA,TGTGCCAGCAGCTTGCTAGCGGGAGTGCAAGAGACCCAGTACTTC,CASSLLAGVQETQYF
TRBJ1-2,TRBV6-5,14,NA,once,TGTGCCAGCAGTTACAGTACAGGGAGAGATGGCTACACCTTC,CASSYSTGRDGYTF
TRBJ1-3,TRBV4-1,14,NA,once,TGCGCCAGCAGCCAACAAGGACAGAGAAACACCATATATTTT,CASSQQGQRNTIYF